A selection of T cell receptor beta chains follows, all from one sample in a study of response to subunit inactivated influenza vaccine. MiXCR, run by TCRdb on the RT-PCR reads, gives a single entry per CDR3 protein. The sample has about 520,000 distinct CDR3 sequences; less than 7.5% are singletons. This specimen was PBMCs from blood, taken less than 30 months after vaccination. Source of these receptors: a man aged 45-69 years who received an inactivated influenza vaccine. Each CDR3 is given with its conserved first and last residue. Each record gives: D gene, clone size, J gene, V gene, CDR3 protein, CDR3 DNA. A D gene is named only where the DNA matches it firmly. Some rows have no size entry. The others give once, few or many, or a class for an expanded clone.

TRBD1,.,TRBJ2-3,TRBV5-1,CASSTGTGLTDTQYF,TGCGCCAGCAGCACCGGGACAGGGCTCACAGATACGCAGTATTTT
.,.,TRBJ2-6,TRBV18,CASSPGLPGANVLTF,TGTGCCAGCTCACCAGGACTCCCTGGGGCCAACGTCCTGACTTTC
TRBD1,.,TRBJ2-7,TRBV25-1,CASSSNSPHRGYEQYF,TGTGCCAGCAGTTCAAATTCCCCCCACAGGGGCTACGAGCAGTACTTC
.,few,TRBJ2-7,TRBV5-1,CASSPSTDTDEQYF,TGCGCCAGCAGCCCCTCGACGGATACTGACGAGCAGTACTTC
TRBD2,many,TRBJ2-1,TRBV7-2,CASSLGGTRTNEQFF,TGTGCCAGCAGCTTAGGCGGGACTAGGACGAATGAGCAGTTCTTC
TRBD2,many,TRBJ2-5,TRBV20-1,CSARSGTSGAQETQYF,TGCAGTGCTAGATCCGGGACTAGCGGGGCCCAAGAGACCCAGTACTTC
TRBD1,few,TRBJ2-7,TRBV5-1,CASSLDPGTGANEQYF,TGCGCCAGCAGCTTAGACCCGGGGACAGGGGCCAACGAGCAGTACTTC
TRBD1,many,TRBJ2-1,TRBV5-6,CASSIDRGSSYNEQFF,TGTGCCAGCAGCATTGACAGGGGGAGTTCCTACAATGAGCAGTTCTTC
.,few,TRBJ2-1,TRBV7-9,CASSPGARSYNEQFF,TGTGCCAGCAGCCCCGGGGCCAGGAGCTACAATGAGCAGTTCTTC
TRBD1,few,TRBJ2-7,TRBV2,CASTGTGGAYEQYF,TGTGCCAGCACCGGGACAGGGGGCGCGTACGAGCAGTACTTC
.,.,TRBJ2-7,TRBV7-2,CASSLVARGTYEQYF,TGTGCCAGCAGCTTAGTAGCCAGGGGAACCTACGAGCAGTACTTC
TRBD1,few,TRBJ2-5,TRBV20-1,CSAHLQGGETQYF,TGCAGTGCACACCTACAGGGGGGAGAGACCCAGTACTTC
.,few,TRBJ1-5,TRBV18,CASSESNFSNQPQHF,TGTGCCAGCTCGGAATCTAACTTTAGCAATCAGCCCCAGCATTTT
.,few,TRBJ1-5,TRBV5-6,CASSRRGLEPQHF,TGTGCCAGCAGCCGCCGGGGGCTGGAGCCCCAGCATTTT
.,many,TRBJ1-1,TRBV5-1,CASSITAGNTEAFF,TGCGCCAGCAGCATAACAGCCGGGAACACTGAAGCTTTCTTT
.,few,TRBJ2-3,TRBV7-8,CASSWGVGPTDTQYF,TGTGCCAGCAGCTGGGGGGTGGGGCCCACAGATACGCAGTATTTT
.,.,TRBJ1-5,TRBV5-1,CASSPQGSGQPQHF,TGCGCCAGCAGCCCGCAGGGGTCCGGGCAGCCCCAGCATTTT
.,.,TRBJ2-5,TRBV29-1,CSVEPSPGETQYF,TGCAGCGTTGAGCCGTCCCCCGGGGAGACCCAGTACTTC
.,.,TRBJ1-1,TRBV12-3/TRBV12-4,CASRPHGLDTEAFF,TGTGCCAGCAGACCACACGGGTTGGACACTGAAGCTTTCTTT
.,many,TRBJ2-7,TRBV7-9,CASSLGLGRFSYEQYF,TGTGCCAGCAGCTTAGGACTAGGGCGCTTCTCCTACGAGCAGTACTTC
TRBD1,many,TRBJ2-7,TRBV7-9,CASSPDWDRGSYEQYF,TGTGCCAGCAGTCCCGACTGGGACAGGGGGAGCTACGAGCAGTACTTC
.,many,TRBJ2-6,TRBV4-2,CASSQDLGSGANVLTF,TGTGCCAGCAGCCAAGATTTAGGGTCTGGGGCCAACGTCCTGACTTTC
.,many,TRBJ2-2,TRBV12-3/TRBV12-4,CASRGVNTGELFF,TGTGCCAGCAGGGGGGTGAACACCGGGGAGCTGTTTTTT
TRBD1,.,TRBJ2-2,TRBV12-3/TRBV12-4,CASQEQGFGELFF,TGTGCCAGTCAGGAACAGGGGTTCGGGGAGCTGTTTTTT
.,few,TRBJ2-1,TRBV5-6,CASSPGLINEQFF,TGTGCCAGCAGCCCTGGGTTAATAAATGAGCAGTTCTTC
.,few,TRBJ1-1,TRBV11-1,CASSPRFSPRRGARTEAFF,TGTGCCAGCAGCCCCCGGTTCTCTCCCAGGCGAGGGGCTAGGACTGAAGCTTTCTTT
.,many,TRBJ2-7,TRBV28,CASRIGNSYEQYF,TGTGCCAGTAGAATTGGGAACTCCTACGAGCAGTACTTC
TRBD2,many,TRBJ2-1,TRBV7-9,CASSLTKGLAGDNEQFF,TGTGCCAGCAGCTTAACAAAGGGACTAGCGGGAGATAATGAGCAGTTCTTC
.,few,TRBJ2-1,TRBV29-1,CSAGRGGNEQFF,TGCAGCGCTGGTCGTGGTGGGAATGAGCAGTTCTTC
.,.,TRBJ2-1,TRBV14,CASSQWTGPYNEQFF,TGTGCCAGCAGCCAATGGACGGGACCCTACAATGAGCAGTTCTTC
.,.,TRBJ2-1,TRBV6-2/TRBV6-3,CASSYYPKIYEQFF,TGTGCCAGCAGTTACTACCCGAAGATATATGAGCAGTTCTTC
.,few,TRBJ2-3,TRBV10-1,CASSESVTDTQYF,TGCGCCAGCAGTGAGTCGGTCACAGATACGCAGTATTTT
.,.,TRBJ2-3,TRBV3-1,CASSQDTRTSTDTQYF,TGTGCCAGCAGCCAAGATACGAGGACTAGCACAGATACGCAGTATTTT
TRBD1,.,TRBJ2-3,TRBV20-1,CSARRSNRGFADTQYF,TGCAGTGCTAGAAGGTCTAACAGGGGGTTTGCAGATACGCAGTATTTT
TRBD1,.,TRBJ2-1,TRBV4-3,CASSQDALRAGGMYNEQFF,TGCGCCAGCAGCCAAGACGCCCTTAGGGCAGGGGGTATGTACAATGAGCAGTTCTTC
.,few,TRBJ2-1,TRBV20-1,CSARDLRTGRLIF,TGCAGTGCTAGAGATCTCCGGACCGGTCGGTTGATCTTC
.,.,TRBJ2-6,TRBV6-1,CASSEVVDTGANVLTF,TGTGCCAGCAGTGAGGTAGTCGACACGGGGGCCAACGTCCTGACTTTC
.,few,TRBJ2-5,TRBV28,CASSTVQVSFVETQYF,TGTGCCAGCAGTACCGTTCAGGTTTCCTTCGTGGAGACCCAGTACTTC
.,few,TRBJ2-7,TRBV12-3/TRBV12-4,CASSGSRGEQYF,TGTGCCAGCAGTGGCTCCCGGGGCGAGCAGTACTTC
.,many,TRBJ2-5,TRBV5-1,CASSTNGIQETQYF,TGCGCCAGCAGCACGAACGGGATCCAAGAGACCCAGTACTTC
.,.,TRBJ1-2,TRBV28,CATSGVAYGYTF,TGTGCCACCTCGGGGGTGGCGTATGGCTACACCTTC
.,many,TRBJ2-1,TRBV3-1,CASSRSRGTEQFF,TGTGCCAGCAGCCGTTCTAGGGGGACTGAGCAGTTCTTC
TRBD2,many,TRBJ2-3,TRBV6-2/TRBV6-3,CASSLGLAASTDTQYF,TGTGCCAGCAGTCTCGGACTAGCGGCTAGCACAGATACGCAGTATTTT
TRBD1,few,TRBJ1-5,TRBV15,CATSRDSGGQPQHF,TGTGCCACCAGCAGAGATTCAGGGGGTCAGCCCCAGCATTTT
.,many,TRBJ1-6,TRBV11-2,CASSLGTPYNSPLHF,TGTGCCAGCAGCTTAGGGACCCCGTATAATTCACCCCTCCACTTT
TRBD1,many,TRBJ2-1,TRBV12-3/TRBV12-4,CASSTRQGLGNEQFF,TGTGCCAGCAGTACCAGACAGGGCCTTGGCAATGAGCAGTTCTTC
.,few,TRBJ2-1,TRBV4-1,CASSPGRGEQFF,TGCGCCAGCAGCCCGGGGCGGGGTGAGCAGTTCTTC
TRBD1,.,TRBJ2-1,TRBV14,CASSPPGTGLYNEQFF,TGTGCCAGCAGCCCCCCAGGGACAGGACTTTACAATGAGCAGTTCTTC
.,many,TRBJ1-5,TRBV20-1,CSAESGNSNQPQHF,TGCAGTGCTGAATCCGGGAATAGCAATCAGCCCCAGCATTTT
TRBD1,.,TRBJ2-2,TRBV20-1,CSARVTGIPGELFF,TGCAGTGCTAGAGTGACAGGGATCCCCGGGGAGCTGTTTTTT
.,many,TRBJ1-1,TRBV12-3/TRBV12-4,CASSPRGPSTEAFF,TGTGCCAGCAGTCCCCGGGGGCCGAGCACTGAAGCTTTCTTT
TRBD1,.,TRBJ2-7,TRBV6-2/TRBV6-3,CASMVRDRDPEQYF,TGTGCCAGCATGGTGCGGGACAGGGATCCCGAGCAGTACTTC
.,few,TRBJ1-5,TRBV20-1,CSARSQTGASNQPQHF,TGCAGTGCTAGATCCCAGACAGGAGCTAGCAATCAGCCCCAGCATTTT
TRBD1,.,TRBJ1-1,TRBV7-7,CASSLGDRELTGGAFF,TGTGCTAGCAGCTTAGGGGACAGGGAGTTGACCGGCGGGGCTTTCTTT
TRBD1,few,TRBJ2-7,TRBV4-1,CASSHPLRQGVSSEQYF,TGCGCCAGCAGCCACCCCCTGAGACAGGGAGTCTCCTCCGAGCAGTACTTC
TRBD1,.,TRBJ2-2,TRBV10-3,CAISEFTGGPNTGELFF,TGTGCCATCAGTGAGTTTACAGGGGGACCGAACACCGGGGAGCTGTTTTTT
TRBD2,many,TRBJ2-5,TRBV20-1,CSAFWILAGVYDGTQYF,TGCAGTGCCTTCTGGATACTAGCGGGAGTTTATGACGGGACCCAGTACTTC
.,.,TRBJ1-4,TRBV5-4,CASGPGPGYEKLFF,TGTGCCAGCGGCCCCGGTCCAGGGTACGAAAAACTGTTTTTT
TRBD1,few,TRBJ2-5,TRBV12-3/TRBV12-4,CASSLRGRDSETQYF,TGTGCCAGCAGCCTCAGGGGGCGCGATTCGGAGACCCAGTACTTC